This TCR beta chain was found in a study of shared clonotypes between healthy human individuals. TCRdb's table, derived via immunoSEQ multiplex PCR, lists solely in-frame clones and lacks some. The table records 1.5 million to 1.9 million clones, around 98% of them present only once. Every donor, a Caucasian adult, lived in Nashville, Tennessee. Concerning this clone itself: Its specificity is unknown.

Study outcomes and limitations: It was the non-shared clonotypes that had lower generation probabilities than clonotypes shared by all four donors. A handful of donors held about 5% of naive CD4 clonotypes in common.

There are 18 residues in the CDR3. Trimming removed 3 bases from V and 0 bases from J; junction bases left unmatched: 10. In germline, CDR1 is ENHRY, CDR2 SYGVKD. The J gene is TRBJ2-1, the V gene TRBV10-3, with TRBD1 matching 8 bases. The TCR originated in a young man in good health. The sample was naive CD4+ T cells sorted from blood. The subset here: CD45RA+ positively selected. The DNA for the CDR3 is TGTGCCATCAGTGACTTAACGACAGGGGCAACCTCCTACAATGAGCAGTTCTTC. Residues: CAISDLTTGATSYNEQFF.